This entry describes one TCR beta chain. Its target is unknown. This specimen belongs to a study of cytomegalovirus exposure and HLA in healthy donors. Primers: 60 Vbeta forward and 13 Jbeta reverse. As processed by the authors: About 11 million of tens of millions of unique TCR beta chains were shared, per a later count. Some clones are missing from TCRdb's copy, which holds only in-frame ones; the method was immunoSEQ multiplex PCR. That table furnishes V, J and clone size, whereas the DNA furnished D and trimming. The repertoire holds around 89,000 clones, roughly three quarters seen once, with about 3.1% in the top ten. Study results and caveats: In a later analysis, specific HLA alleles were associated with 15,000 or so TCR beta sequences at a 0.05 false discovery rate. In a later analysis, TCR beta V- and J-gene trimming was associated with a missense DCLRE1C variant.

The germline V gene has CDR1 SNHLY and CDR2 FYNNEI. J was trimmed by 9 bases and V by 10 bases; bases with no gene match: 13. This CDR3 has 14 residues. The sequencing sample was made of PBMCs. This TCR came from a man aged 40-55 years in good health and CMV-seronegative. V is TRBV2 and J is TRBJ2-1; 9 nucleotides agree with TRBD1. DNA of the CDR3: TGTGCCATTACCCGGGACAGGGCAATCGGTGAGCAGTTCTTC. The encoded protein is CAITRDRAIGEQFF.